The 25 T cell receptor beta chains in this list originate from one sample, sequenced in a study of OX40 agonist ivuxolimab in advanced cancers. The data were produced by immunoSEQ multiplex PCR, yet TCRdb's version contains in-frame clones alone and is incomplete. The sample holds tens of thousands of clones, around nine tenths seen once. Sample: CD4+ or CD8+ T cells sorted from blood, taken in a trial of the OX40 agonist ivuxolimab. These receptors were taken from an adult with an advanced solid tumor such as melanoma, head and neck, liver or kidney cancer.

V usage is TRBV7-2 and J usage is TRBJ2-7, with a possible D match to TRBD1 (6 bases). The CDR3 contains 14 residues. Germline CDR1 and CDR2: SGHTA and FQGNSA. Trimming took 1 base from V and 2 from J, leaving 9 bases between them. CDR3 residues: CASSLGQEPYEQYF. The CDR3 DNA reads TGTGCCAGCAGCTTAGGACAGGAGCCCTACGAGCAGTACTTC.

This clone has just one count. The chain is built from TRBV2 and TRBJ2-5; D not certain. CDR1 is SNHLY, CDR2 FYNNEI, per germline. The CDR3 has 12 amino acids. V lost 5 bases to trimming and J lost 3 bases, with 7 bases between them. DNA of the CDR3: TGTGCCAGCAGTACAGCGAAAGAGACCCAGTACTTC. Its protein product is CASSTAKETQYF. The whole variable domain, remainder taken from reference TRBV2 and TRBJ2-5, is EPEVTQTPSHQVTQMGQEVILRCVPISNHLYFYWYRQILGQKVEFLVSFYNNEISEKSEIFDDQFSVERPDGSNFTLKIRSTKLEDSAMYFCASSTAKETQYFGPGTRLLVL.

The chain couples TRBV9 to TRBJ1-2; maybe TRBD1 (6 bases). The V gene's germline CDR1 is SGDLS and CDR2 YYNGEE. V gave up 4 bases and J gave up 0 bases, with 13 bases separating them. The CDR3 loop spans 15 amino acids. CDR3 sequence reads: CASSPRQVANYGYTF. The CDR3 region has the DNA TGTGCCAGCAGCCCTCGACAGGTCGCTAACTATGGCTACACCTTC.

This chain's CDR3 is CASSRRSGQSPYNEQFF. The DNA for the CDR3 is TGTGCCAGTAGCCGAAGATCTGGGCAGAGCCCCTACAATGAGCAGTTCTTC. The gene calls are TRBV19 and TRBJ2-1; D is ambiguous. The germline V and J ends were trimmed by 6 bases and 2 bases, with 20 bases remaining between them. Per the germline V gene, CDR1 is LNHDA and CDR2 is SQIVND (reference sequence). This CDR3 is 17 amino acids long.

This sequence joins TRBV28 and TRBJ2-6; 8 nucleotides agree with TRBD1. The germline gives CDR1 MDHEN, CDR2 SYDVKM. This CDR3 spans 15 amino acids. V dropped 6 bases and J dropped 3; count of bases not matched to a gene: 4. Here the CDR3 reads CASRTGGFGANVLTF. The CDR3 DNA reads TGTGCCAGCAGAACAGGGGGTTTTGGGGCCAACGTCCTGACTTTC.

This rearrangement joins TRBV5-4 to TRBJ1-1; 9 nucleotides align to TRBD1. The CDR3 runs 14 residues. V gave up 2 bases and J gave up 5 bases; unmatched junction bases: 4. From germline, CDR1 is SGHNT and CDR2 YYREEE (reference sequence). The CDR3 sequence: CASSLPDRGTEAFF. The CDR3 DNA reads TGTGCCAGCAGCTTACCGGACAGGGGAACTGAAGCTTTCTTT.

The chain joins TRBV15 to TRBJ1-3; D is undetermined. Germline values: CDR1 LNHNV, CDR2 YYDKDF (reference sequence). V was shortened by 7 bases and J by 1 base, with 11 bases between the two germline ends. There are 14 residues in the CDR3. The CDR3, as DNA: TGTGCCACCAACCCGACACGATCTGGAAACACCATATATTTT. Translated, it gives CATNPTRSGNTIYF.

The V call is TRBV6-5, the J call TRBJ2-7, with D uncertain. Trimming took 1 base from V and 0 from J, leaving 7 bases between them. Germline V gene sequence: CDR1 MNHEY, CDR2 SVGAGI. This CDR3 region has 14 residues. The CDR3, as DNA: TGTGCCAGCAGTTACTGGAAGAGCTCCTACGAGCAGTACTTC. It encodes CASSYWKSSYEQYF.

V gene TRBV9 combines with J gene TRBJ2-2; 7 nucleotides align to TRBD2. Germline-derived CDR1 and CDR2 are SGDLS and YYNGEE. V lost 4 bases to trimming and J lost 6 bases; unmatched junction nucleotides: 9. The CDR3 is 15 amino acids. DNA for the CDR3: TGTGCCAGCAGCCCGGGACTACGGGGTCCCGGGGAGCTGTTTTTT. Protein sequence: CASSPGLRGPGELFF.

The V and J genes are TRBV9 and TRBJ2-1; 10 bases line up with TRBD1. The CDR3 is 17 amino acids. V was clipped by 2 bases and J by 6 bases; unmatched bases: 11. Germline CDR1 reads SGDLS; CDR2 reads YYNGEE. This CDR3 reads CASSVAPTGGFRNEQFF. The CDR3 bases are TGTGCCAGCAGCGTTGCCCCGACAGGGGGCTTTCGCAATGAGCAGTTCTTC.

The chain joins TRBV7-2 to TRBJ2-7; D gene uncertain. V lost 0 bases, J lost 0 bases, and 15 bases lay in between. The CDR3 sequence is 17 residues long. Germline lookup yields CDR1 SGHTA and CDR2 FQGNSA. The CDR3: CASSLARTVGSSYEQYF. The CDR3 DNA is TGTGCCAGCAGCTTAGCGCGGACGGTCGGAAGCTCCTACGAGCAGTACTTC.

The chain joins TRBV19 to TRBJ2-7; no reliable D call. The germline CDR1 and CDR2 sequences are LNHDA and SQIVND (reference sequence). V gave up 1 base and J gave up 3 bases, with 4 bases separating them. This CDR3 spans 12 amino acids. CDR3 nucleotide sequence: TGTGCCAGTAGTATAGTGGGCTACGAGCAGTACTTC. Amino acids: CASSIVGYEQYF.

This chain links TRBV28 with TRBJ1-5; 9 nucleotides agree with TRBD1. The V gene end was trimmed by 0 bases and the J gene end by 9 bases; junction bases not matched to a gene: 6. Germline CDR1 reads MDHEN; CDR2 reads SYDVKM. This CDR3 is built from 15 residues. This chain's CDR3 is CASSLWGQGEGPQHF. Written as DNA, the CDR3 is TGTGCCAGCAGTTTATGGGGACAGGGTGAGGGGCCCCAGCATTTT.

This chain joins TRBV28 and TRBJ1-4; unclear D gene. The germline V gene encodes CDR1 MDHEN and CDR2 SYDVKM. Trimming removed 3 bases at V and 2 bases at J, with 16 bases between. The CDR3 is made up of 17 amino acids. CDR3 amino acids: CASSFGEGRWTNEKLFF. CDR3 sequence (DNA): TGTGCCAGCAGTTTTGGCGAGGGAAGGTGGACTAATGAAAAACTGTTTTTT.

The chain is built from TRBV7-9 and TRBJ1-5; a weak D match, TRBD1 (6 bases). V was pared by 6 bases and J by 5 bases, with 11 bases between. Germline assignment: CDR1 SEHNR and CDR2 FQNEAQ (reference sequence). The CDR3 length is 13 residues. The CDR3: CASSWGQDQPQHF. CDR3 DNA: TGTGCCAGCAGTTGGGGGCAGGATCAGCCCCAGCATTTT.

The chain is built from TRBV5-6 and TRBJ2-5; 9 bases fit TRBD1. The CDR3 covers 16 residues. The germline V gene has CDR1 SGHDT and CDR2 YYEEEE. V lost 2 bases and J lost 1; bases outside the gene matches: 6. The CDR3 DNA is TGTGCCAGCAGCTTTGGGACAGGGACTCCCCAAGAGACCCAGTACTTC. This encodes CASSFGTGTPQETQYF.

This clone has only a few counts. This chain uses TRBV19 with TRBJ2-5; the D gene is possibly TRBD1 (5 bases). The V and J ends lost 3 bases and 5 bases respectively, with 22 bases between them. Per germline, CDR1 LNHDA and CDR2 SQIVND (reference sequence). The CDR3 spans 17 residues. CDR3 DNA: TGTGCCAGTAGTATTGGGCAGGGAACAATCTCTGCGGAGACCCAGTACTTC. This codes for CASSIGQGTISAETQYF.

This CDR3 reads CASSIAGGRNEQFF. The CDR3 DNA follows: TGTGCCAGTAGTATAGCGGGAGGGCGGAATGAGCAGTTCTTC. The V call is TRBV19, the J call TRBJ2-1; 8 bases are a match to TRBD2. After removal of 1 base from V and 7 bases from J, the junction contained 3 bases not matched to a gene. The CDR3 consists of 14 residues. Germline V CDR1 and CDR2: LNHDA, SQIVND (reference sequence).

The V gene is TRBV18, the J gene TRBJ2-1, with D tentatively TRBD2 (5 bases). CDR1 KGHSH and CDR2 LQKENI come from the germline V gene. The CDR3 consists of 12 residues. Between the trimmed V and J ends, which lost 5 bases and 5 bases, there was a span of 7 bases. CDR3 amino acids: CASSILDNEQFF. Written as DNA, the CDR3 is TGTGCCAGCTCAATACTAGACAATGAGCAGTTCTTC.

This rearrangement joins TRBV4-2 to TRBJ2-2, with 7 bases lining up with TRBD1. The CDR3 loop spans 13 amino acids. The germline V gene encodes CDR1 LGHNA and CDR2 YNFKEQ. The V gene end was trimmed by 4 bases and the J gene end by 6 bases; junction bases not matched to a gene: 2. CDR3: CASSLTGPGELFF. DNA of the CDR3: TGTGCCAGCAGCCTGACAGGGCCCGGGGAGCTGTTTTTT.

V usage is TRBV5-1 and J usage is TRBJ2-5; 12 bases are a match to TRBD2. V shed 4 bases and J 5 bases; nucleotides not matched to a gene: 3. Germline values: CDR1 SGHRS, CDR2 YFSETQ. The CDR3 consists of 14 residues. The CDR3 reads CASSASGRGETQYF. As DNA, the CDR3 is TGCGCCAGCAGCGCTAGCGGGAGGGGGGAGACCCAGTACTTC.

The V and J genes are TRBV7-2 and TRBJ2-3; the match to TRBD1 covers 9 bases. Germline V CDR1 and CDR2: SGHTA, FQGNSA. Trimming removed 5 bases from V and 15 bases from J; junction bases left unmatched: 12. The CDR3 runs 13 residues. CDR3 sequence (DNA): TGTGCCAGCAGCGCAATTGCCGGGACAGGGTACTATTTT. Amino acids: CASSAIAGTGYYF. Full variable domain (remainder filled in from reference TRBV7-2 and TRBJ2-3): GAGVSQSPSNKVTEKGKDVELRCDPISGHTALYWYRQSLGQGLEFLIYFQGNSAPDKSGLPSDRFSAERTGGSVSTLTIQRTQQEDSAVYLCASSAIAGTGYYFGPGTRLTVL.

The genes are TRBV30 and TRBJ2-3; TRBD2 matches 10 bases. The J segment lost 4 bases and the V segment lost 0 bases, leaving 4 bases of the junction unmatched. Germline CDR1 is GTSNPN and CDR2 is SVGIG (reference sequence). The CDR3 runs to 15 residues. CDR3 region: CAWSVLAGGPDTQYF. The CDR3 DNA reads as TGTGCCTGGAGTGTTTTAGCGGGAGGTCCAGATACGCAGTATTTT.

On this clone itself: At one of its ends the junction is not consistent with the germline gene, which may arise from a read error. This rearrangement joins TRBV29-1 to TRBJ1-1; the match to TRBD1 covers 7 bases. Germline CDR1 and CDR2: SQVTM and ANQGSEA. The CDR3 consists of 13 residues. The CDR3 nucleotides are TGCAGCGTTTGTGACAGGGTGAACGCTGAAGCTTTCTTT. It codes for CSVCDRVNAEAFF.

The chain recombines TRBV7-9 with TRBJ2-1, with D perhaps matching TRBD2 (6 bases). This CDR3 region has 14 residues. Between the trimmed V and J ends, which lost 5 bases and 3 bases, there was a span of 11 bases. The germline V gene encodes CDR1 SEHNR and CDR2 FQNEAQ (reference sequence). The CDR3 spells CASSPWRGYNEQFF. For the CDR3, the DNA is TGTGCCAGCAGCCCCTGGAGGGGCTACAATGAGCAGTTCTTC. The full variable domain, in which reference TRBV7-9 and TRBJ2-1 provide the parts outside the CDR3, is DTGVSQNPRHKITKRGQNVTFRCDPISEHNRLYWYRQTLGQGPEFLTYFQNEAQLEKSRLLSDRFSAERPKGSFSTLEIQRTEQGDSAMYLCASSPWRGYNEQFFGPGTRLTVL.